This T cell receptor beta chain was recovered during a study of T cell repertoires in cytomegalovirus infection. Turning to the study itself: Recently described HLA-C-restricted plus well-studied HLA-B-restricted CMV epitopes were used. CMV infection together with matching HLA type was indicated by public TCR beta signatures.

CDR1 and CDR2 from the germline V gene are MNHEY and SVGAGI. This CDR3 comprises 21 residues. Trimming removed 7 bases from V and 0 bases from J; junction bases left unmatched: 21. With regard to this clonotype: Its cognate antigen is unknown.

TCRdb reanalysed the reads using MiXCR and keeps one entry per CDR3 protein. The table records 200,000 to 250,000 distinct CDR3 sequences, 35% to 40% of them present only once. Findings and caveats of the study: Identification of carriers of CMV plus the relevant HLA was performed using cumulative public TCR beta family frequency. Clonotype analysis showed dominance of the ex vivo response by HLA-C-restricted CMV-specific TCR beta clonotypes.

The V and J genes are TRBV6-5 and TRBJ2-6; 7 nucleotides line up with TRBD1. The specimen was CD8+ T cells from cultured PBMCs, collected from culture after CMV antigen stimulation. The receptor was derived from a human donor in good health (CMV status not recorded). Some clones in this sample may be carry-over from other donors' samples. CDR3 amino acids: CASTPYRGPLNRDSGANVLTF. CDR3 nucleotide sequence: TGTGCCAGCACCCCTTACAGGGGTCCCCTCAACAGGGACTCTGGGGCCAACGTCCTGACTTTC.